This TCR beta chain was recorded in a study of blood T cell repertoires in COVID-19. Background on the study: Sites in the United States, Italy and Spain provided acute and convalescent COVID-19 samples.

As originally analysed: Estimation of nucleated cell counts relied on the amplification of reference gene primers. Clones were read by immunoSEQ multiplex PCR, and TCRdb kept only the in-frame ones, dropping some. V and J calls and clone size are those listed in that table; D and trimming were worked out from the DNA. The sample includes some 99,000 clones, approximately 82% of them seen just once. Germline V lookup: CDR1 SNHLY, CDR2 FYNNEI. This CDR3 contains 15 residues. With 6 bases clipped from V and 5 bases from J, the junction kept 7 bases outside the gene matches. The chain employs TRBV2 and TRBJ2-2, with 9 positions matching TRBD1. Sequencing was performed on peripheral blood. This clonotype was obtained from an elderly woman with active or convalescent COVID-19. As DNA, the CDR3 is TGTGCCAGCAGGATGGGGACAGGGCGTACCGGGGAGCTGTTTTTT. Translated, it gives CASRMGTGRTGELFF. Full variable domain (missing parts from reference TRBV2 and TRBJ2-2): EPEVTQTPSHQVTQMGQEVILRCVPISNHLYFYWYRQILGQKVEFLVSFYNNEISEKSEIFDDQFSVERPDGSNFTLKIRSTKLEDSAMYFCASRMGTGRTGELFFGEGSRLTVL.